The sequence of this T cell receptor beta chain was determined in a study of blood T cell repertoires in COVID-19 (dated by TCRdb to the early 2020s). The study in broad terms: Samples from collaborators originated in the United States, Italy and Spain and spanned both the acute and convalescent phases of COVID-19. The prospective study material was composed of cDNA or gDNA derived from T cells, B-cell-depleted T cells, or PBMCs. Subjects who had been exposed to COVID-19, were actively infected with it, or had recovered from it provided the deeply sampled blood TCRbeta repertoires that made up the dataset. The repertoires were released in a freely available public database meant as a resource for research on the immune response to SARS-CoV-2. The samples were drawn from the first 160 participants of the ongoing ImmuneRACE study and from 1,254 subjects provided by 6 global collaborators. The sample metadata nearly always contained a de-identified subject ID, COVID-19 status, age in years and sex. Where HLA class I and class II types were available, the types were taken from metadata supplied by the sample provider, not from assay-based typing. Overall study results and their limits: The quantity of clinical and demographic metadata differed by source and by participant and was supplied without curation.

TCRbeta CDR3 regions were amplified from genomic DNA using the immunoSEQ Assay, a bias-controlled multiplex PCR. As for how the authors treated the data: Nucleated cell counts per sample were estimated from amplification of reference gene primers within the assay. To quantify the absolute abundance of each unique TCRbeta CDR3 rearrangement, sequence reads were collapsed and filtered. Productive Simpson clonality was computed per sample as the square root of Simpson's diversity index over productive rearrangements. Not all clones reach the TCRdb copy of this immuneACCESS table, which keeps in-frame sequences only. Checked studies attribute under half of the gap to unresolved V genes and leave the rest unexplained. That table supplies the V and J calls and clone size; D and trimming were determined from the DNA. In this sample the table shows more than 65,000 clones, around 86% of which occur a single time. 6.6% of the sample goes to the ten largest clones.

Whole blood was collected in K2EDTA tubes by collaborating institutions according to the institutions' own protocols. Collaborator samples were shipped for TCRbeta analysis as frozen whole blood, isolated PBMCs, or DNA extracted from either sample type. In the germline V gene, CDR1 corresponds to MGHRA and CDR2 to YSYEKL. The CDR3, cysteine through phenylalanine, is 14 amino acids long. Of all the DNA, just the CDR3 is kept, 42 bases in frame from base 1. V and J are trimmed by 3 bases and 2 bases, and the gene matches miss 4 bases of the junction. This clone was observed a few times. Which antigen it targets is not known. Base qualities are not recorded, but no much larger clone differs from it by a single base.

Sequencing was performed on peripheral blood. The V and J segments used are TRBV4-1 and TRBJ2-7, with 7 bases aligning to TRBD1. The origin of this receptor is a man over 45 with active COVID-19. CDR3 protein: CASSQSTGAYEQYF. The nucleotide sequence reads TGCGCCAGCAGCCAGAGCACAGGGGCCTACGAGCAGTACTTC.